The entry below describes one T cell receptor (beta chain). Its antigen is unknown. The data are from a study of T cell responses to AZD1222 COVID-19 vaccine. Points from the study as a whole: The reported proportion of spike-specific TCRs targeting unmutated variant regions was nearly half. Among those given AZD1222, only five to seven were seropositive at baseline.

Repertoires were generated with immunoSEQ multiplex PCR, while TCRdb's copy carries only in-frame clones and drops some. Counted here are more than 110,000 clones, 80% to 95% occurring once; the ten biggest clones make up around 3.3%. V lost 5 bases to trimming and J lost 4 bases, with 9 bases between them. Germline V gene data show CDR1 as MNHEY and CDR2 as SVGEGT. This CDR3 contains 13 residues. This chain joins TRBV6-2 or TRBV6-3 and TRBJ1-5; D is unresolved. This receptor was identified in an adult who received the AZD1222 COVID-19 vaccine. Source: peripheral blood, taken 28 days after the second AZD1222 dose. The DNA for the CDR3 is TGTGCCAGCAGTGTGCGGTCAAATCAGCCCCAGCATTTT. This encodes CASSVRSNQPQHF.